The 13 T cell receptor beta chains listed next were all sequenced from one sample in a study of blood T cells in healthy people across ages. Combining a sample-barcoded 5' primer with a J-beta primer mix, a second PCR ran for roughly 7 to 12 cycles. TCRdb independently ran MiXCR on the 5' RACE reads; one entry per CDR3 protein. This sample has 700,000 to 800,000 distinct CDR3 sequences, with about 42% found just once. The source material was blood. The receptors were gathered from a woman aged 60 to 75 in good health.

This clonotype came up many times. The chain is built from TRBV4-2 and TRBJ2-1; D gene ambiguous. CDR3 length equals 17 residues. Germline V gene data show CDR1 as LGHNA and CDR2 as YNFKEQ. Trimming shortened V by 0 bases and J by 3 bases, and 15 bases separated the two germline ends. CDR3 loop: CASSQDVGSSLYNEQFF. In DNA, the CDR3 is TGTGCCAGCAGCCAAGACGTCGGAAGTAGCCTCTACAATGAGCAGTTCTTC.

The rearrangement links TRBV27 to TRBJ1-5; 7 positions match TRBD1. Trimming at V came to 10 bases and at J to 3 bases, leaving 9 bases not matched to a gene. CDR1 MNHEY and CDR2 SMNVEV come from the germline V gene (reference sequence). CDR3 length: 14 amino acids. The CDR3 sequence: CATGTASFNQPQHF. For the CDR3, the DNA is TGTGCCACTGGGACAGCCTCCTTCAATCAGCCCCAGCATTTT.

This clonotype was seen a few times. The rearrangement uses TRBV12-5 and TRBJ2-7; D remains ambiguous. The CDR3 covers 12 residues. Germline assignment: CDR1 LGHNT and CDR2 FRNRAP. Here the CDR3 reads CALPGPAYEQYF. The DNA of the CDR3 is TGTGCCCTTCCGGGCCCCGCCTACGAGCAGTACTTC.

The chain has TRBV6-2 or TRBV6-3 and TRBJ2-5, with TRBD2 matching 14 bases. The CDR3 spans 18 residues. From germline, CDR1 is MNHEY and CDR2 SVGEGT. Trimming took 6 bases from V and 5 from J; bases not matched to a gene: 14. The CDR3 loop is CASRGTSGGHTPVETQYF. The CDR3 region has the DNA TGTGCCAGCAGAGGGACTAGCGGGGGCCATACCCCGGTGGAGACCCAGTACTTC.

The chain links TRBV7-9 to TRBJ2-5; TRBD2 matches at 9 bases. The assigned J gene may be wrong: the sequence end matches TRBJ2-7 better. Germline CDR1 is SEHNR and CDR2 is FQNEAQ (reference sequence). CDR3 length equals 18 residues. This CDR3 reads CASSLVVGTSSGTCEQYF. CDR3 nucleotide sequence: TGTGCCAGCAGCTTAGTTGTAGGGACTAGCAGCGGCACCTGCGAGCAGTACTTC.

The chain combines TRBV20-1 with TRBJ2-7; the D gene is possibly TRBD1 (6 bases). Germline CDR1 DFQATT, CDR2 SNEGSKA (reference sequence). V was clipped by 2 bases and J by 5 bases, with 13 bases between them. This CDR3 is built from 13 residues. This CDR3 is CSARKGVTDEQYF. In DNA form, the CDR3 reads TGCAGTGCTAGAAAGGGGGTGACCGACGAGCAGTACTTC.

This rearrangement joins TRBV6-2 or TRBV6-3 to TRBJ2-3, with 7 bases that match TRBD2. The length of the CDR3 is 17 residues. Germline V gene sequence: CDR1 MNHEY, CDR2 SVGEGT. CDR3 amino acids: CATPGVLAEASADTQYF. The CDR3 bases are TGTGCTACCCCGGGGGTCCTAGCGGAAGCTTCCGCAGATACGCAGTATTTT.

This clonotype has only a few counts. The rearrangement links TRBV7-2 to TRBJ1-5; no clear D gene. From germline, CDR1 is SGHTA and CDR2 FQGNSA. V was shortened by 5 bases and J by 0 bases, with 8 bases between the two germline ends. CDR3 length: 14 residues. The CDR3 here is CASSPVLSNQPQHF. The CDR3 DNA sequence: TGTGCCAGCAGCCCCGTACTTAGCAATCAGCCCCAGCATTTT. Supplemented by reference TRBV7-2 and TRBJ1-5, the full variable domain reads GAGVSQSPSNKVTEKGKDVELRCDPISGHTALYWYRQSLGQGLEFLIYFQGNSAPDKSGLPSDRFSAERTGGSVSTLTIQRTQQEDSAVYLCASSPVLSNQPQHFGDGTRLSIL.

V and J are TRBV9 and TRBJ2-6; D is uncertain. CDR1 is SGDLS, CDR2 YYNGEE, per germline. Trimming left V 1 base short and J 0 bases short, with 5 bases between. The CDR3 is made up of 15 amino acids. CDR3 coding DNA: TGTGCCAGCAGCGTATCCAACTCTGGGGCCAACGTCCTGACTTTC. Translation gives CASSVSNSGANVLTF.

The chain has TRBV24-1 and TRBJ2-3; possibly TRBD1 for D (5 bases). The V end was cut by 7 bases, the J end by 5 bases, with 15 bases between. Per the germline V gene, CDR1 is KGHDR and CDR2 is SFDVKD. The CDR3 runs 14 residues. The CDR3 loop reads CATSLRTTGDTQYF. CDR3 nucleotides: TGTGCCACCAGCCTTAGGACAACGGGAGATACGCAGTATTTT.

The CDR3 reads CASTLETGVSPLHF. The CDR3 DNA reads as TGTGCCAGCACCCTCGAGACAGGGGTCTCACCCCTCCACTTT. V is TRBV12-3 or TRBV12-4 and J is TRBJ1-6; the match to TRBD1 covers 8 bases. V was pared by 7 bases and J by 10 bases, with 9 bases of the junction left unmatched. The CDR3 length is 14 residues.

This clonotype was seen ten or more times. The chain uses TRBV5-1 and TRBJ2-2; 8 nucleotides line up with TRBD1. This CDR3 is 15 amino acids long. The germline gives CDR1 SGHRS, CDR2 YFSETQ. V gave up 4 bases and J gave up 7 bases; unmatched junction bases: 9. The CDR3, as DNA: TGCGCCAGCAGCCTAACGACAGGGGCTGGCGGGGAGCTGTTTTTT. It specifies CASSLTTGAGGELFF. The complete variable domain, with remaining parts taken from reference TRBV5-1 and TRBJ2-2, reads KAGVTQTPRYLIKTRGQQVTLSCSPISGHRSVSWYQQTPGQGLQFLFEYFSETQRNKGNFPGRFSGRQFSNSRSEMNVSTLELGDSALYLCASSLTTGAGGELFFGEGSRLTVL.

In the case of this clonotype: Relative to the germline gene, one junction end is altered; a read error may explain this. V and J are TRBV27 and TRBJ1-5; unclear D gene. This CDR3 has 14 residues. In germline, CDR1 is MNHEY, CDR2 SMNVEV (reference sequence). Written as DNA, the CDR3 is TGTGCCAGCAGGTTATCGAGAGGGTATCAGCCCCAGCATTTT. This translates into CASRLSRGYQPQHF.